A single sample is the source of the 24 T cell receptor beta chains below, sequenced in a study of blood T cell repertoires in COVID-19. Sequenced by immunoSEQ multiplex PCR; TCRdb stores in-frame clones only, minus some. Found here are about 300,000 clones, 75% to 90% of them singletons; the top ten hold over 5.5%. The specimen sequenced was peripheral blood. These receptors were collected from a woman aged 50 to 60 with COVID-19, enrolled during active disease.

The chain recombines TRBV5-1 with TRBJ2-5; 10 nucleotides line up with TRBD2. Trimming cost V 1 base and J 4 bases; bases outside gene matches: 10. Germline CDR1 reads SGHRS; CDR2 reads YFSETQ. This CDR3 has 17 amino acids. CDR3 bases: TGCGCCAGCAGCTTGACTAGCGGGATAGCAAGTAGAGAGACCCAGTACTTC. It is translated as CASSLTSGIASRETQYF.

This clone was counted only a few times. CDR3 protein: CASSKRDRFNEKLFF. CDR3 bases: TGTGCCAGTAGTAAACGGGACAGGTTTAATGAAAAACTGTTTTTT. V is TRBV19 and J is TRBJ1-4, with TRBD1 matching over 8 bases. V was pared by 4 bases and J by 4 bases, with 5 bases of the junction left unmatched. The CDR3 sequence is 15 residues long. Germline V CDR1 and CDR2: LNHDA, SQIVND (reference sequence).

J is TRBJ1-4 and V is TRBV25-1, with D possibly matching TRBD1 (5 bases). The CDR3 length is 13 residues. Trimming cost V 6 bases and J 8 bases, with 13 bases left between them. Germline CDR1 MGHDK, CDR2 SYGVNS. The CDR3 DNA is TGTGCCAGCAGCAGGGATTTTCGGGAAAAACTGTTTTTT. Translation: CASSRDFREKLFF.

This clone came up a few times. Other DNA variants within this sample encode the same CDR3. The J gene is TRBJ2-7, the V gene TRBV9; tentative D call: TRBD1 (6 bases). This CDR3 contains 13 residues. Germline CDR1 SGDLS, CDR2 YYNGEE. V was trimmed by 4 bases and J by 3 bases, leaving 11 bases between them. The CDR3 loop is CASSPGQHYEQYF. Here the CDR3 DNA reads TGTGCCAGCAGCCCCGGACAGCACTACGAGCAGTACTTC.

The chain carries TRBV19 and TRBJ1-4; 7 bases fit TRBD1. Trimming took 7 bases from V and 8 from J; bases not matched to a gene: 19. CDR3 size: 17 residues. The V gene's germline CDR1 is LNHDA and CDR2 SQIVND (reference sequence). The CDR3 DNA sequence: TGTGCCAGTACCAGAAACGACCTACAGGGGTCTTACGAAAAACTGTTTTTT. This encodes CASTRNDLQGSYEKLFF.

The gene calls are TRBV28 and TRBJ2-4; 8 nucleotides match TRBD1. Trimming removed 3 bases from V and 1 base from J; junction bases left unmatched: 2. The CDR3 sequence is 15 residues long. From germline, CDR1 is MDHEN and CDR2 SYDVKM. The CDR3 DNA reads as TGTGCCAGCAGTTTCCGACAGGGGGCCAAAAACATTCAGTACTTC. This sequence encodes CASSFRQGAKNIQYF.

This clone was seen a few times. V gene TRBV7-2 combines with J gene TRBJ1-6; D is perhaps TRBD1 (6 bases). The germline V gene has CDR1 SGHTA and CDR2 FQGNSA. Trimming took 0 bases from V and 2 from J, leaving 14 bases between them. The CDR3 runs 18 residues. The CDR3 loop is CASSLATGWGTYNSPLHF. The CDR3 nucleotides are TGTGCCAGCAGCTTAGCGACAGGTTGGGGGACCTATAATTCACCCCTCCACTTT.

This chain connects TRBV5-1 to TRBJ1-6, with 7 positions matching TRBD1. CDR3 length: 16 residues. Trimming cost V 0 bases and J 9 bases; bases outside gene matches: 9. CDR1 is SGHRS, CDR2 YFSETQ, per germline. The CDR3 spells CASSLAGQGGISPLHF. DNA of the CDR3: TGCGCCAGCAGCTTGGCCGGGCAGGGGGGTATTTCACCCCTCCACTTT.

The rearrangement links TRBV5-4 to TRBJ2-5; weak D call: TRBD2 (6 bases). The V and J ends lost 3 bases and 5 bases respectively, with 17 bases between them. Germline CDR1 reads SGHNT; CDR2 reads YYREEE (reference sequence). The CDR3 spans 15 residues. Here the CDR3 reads CASSSRRGTRETQYF. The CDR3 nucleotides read TGTGCCAGCAGCTCGAGGAGGGGTACTAGGGAGACCCAGTACTTC.

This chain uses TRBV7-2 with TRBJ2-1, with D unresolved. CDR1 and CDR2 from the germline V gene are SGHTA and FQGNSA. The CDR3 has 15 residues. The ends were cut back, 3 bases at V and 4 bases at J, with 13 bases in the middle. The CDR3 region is CASSFYGRLYNEQFF. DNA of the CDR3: TGTGCCAGCAGCTTCTATGGTCGACTTTACAATGAGCAGTTCTTC.

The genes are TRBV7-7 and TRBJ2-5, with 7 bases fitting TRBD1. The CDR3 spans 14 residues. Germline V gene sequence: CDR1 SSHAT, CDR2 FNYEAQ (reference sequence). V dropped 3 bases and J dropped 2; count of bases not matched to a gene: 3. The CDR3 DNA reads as TGTGCCAGCAGCTTGGGGACAGCTCAAGAGACCCAGTACTTC. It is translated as CASSLGTAQETQYF.

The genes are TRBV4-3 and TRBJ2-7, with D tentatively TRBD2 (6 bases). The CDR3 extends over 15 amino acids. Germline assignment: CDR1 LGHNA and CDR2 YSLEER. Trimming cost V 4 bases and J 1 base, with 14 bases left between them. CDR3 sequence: CASSPSEGNSYEQYF. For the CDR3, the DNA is TGCGCCAGCAGCCCATCGGAGGGCAATTCCTACGAGCAGTACTTC.

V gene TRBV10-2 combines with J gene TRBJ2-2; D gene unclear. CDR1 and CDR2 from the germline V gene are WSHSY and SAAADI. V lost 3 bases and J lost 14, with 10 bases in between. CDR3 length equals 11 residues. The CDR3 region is CASSEQYRLFF. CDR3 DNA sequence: TGCGCCAGCAGTGAACAGTATAGACTGTTTTTT.

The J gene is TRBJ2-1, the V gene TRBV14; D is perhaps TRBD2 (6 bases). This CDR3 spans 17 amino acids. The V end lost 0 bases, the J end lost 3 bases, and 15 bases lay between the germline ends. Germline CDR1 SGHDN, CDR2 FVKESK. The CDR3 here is CASSQDRRDLLYNEQFF. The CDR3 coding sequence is TGTGCCAGCAGCCAAGACCGGCGGGATCTCCTCTACAATGAGCAGTTCTTC.

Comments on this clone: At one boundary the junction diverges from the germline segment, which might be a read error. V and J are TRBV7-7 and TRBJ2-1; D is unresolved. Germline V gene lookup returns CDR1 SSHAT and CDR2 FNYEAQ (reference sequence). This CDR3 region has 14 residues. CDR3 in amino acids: CASSLSSSYNEQFF. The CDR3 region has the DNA TGTGCTAGCAGCTTGTCTAGCTCCTACAATGAGCAGTTCTTC.

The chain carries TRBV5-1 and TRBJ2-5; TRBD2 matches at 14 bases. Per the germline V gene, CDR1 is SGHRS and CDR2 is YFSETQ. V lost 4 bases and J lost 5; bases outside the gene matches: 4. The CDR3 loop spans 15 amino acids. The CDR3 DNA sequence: TGCGCCAGCAGCACGGGACTAGCGGGAGTCGAGACCCAGTACTTC. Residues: CASSTGLAGVETQYF.

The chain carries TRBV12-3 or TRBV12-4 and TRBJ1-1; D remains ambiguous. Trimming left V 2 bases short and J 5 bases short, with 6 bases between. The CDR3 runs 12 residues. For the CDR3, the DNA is TGTGCCAGCAGTTTAATAGTTACTGAAGCTTTCTTT. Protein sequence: CASSLIVTEAFF.

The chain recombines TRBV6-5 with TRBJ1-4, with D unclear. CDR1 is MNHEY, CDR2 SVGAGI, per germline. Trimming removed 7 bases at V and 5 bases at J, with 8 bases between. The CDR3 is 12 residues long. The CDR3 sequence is CASTGSNEKLFF. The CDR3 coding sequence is TGTGCCAGCACCGGGTCGAATGAAAAACTGTTTTTT.

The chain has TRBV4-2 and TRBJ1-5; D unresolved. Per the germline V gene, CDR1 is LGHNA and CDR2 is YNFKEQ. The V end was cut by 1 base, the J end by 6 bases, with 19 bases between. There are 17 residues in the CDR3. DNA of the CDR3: TGTGCCAGCAGCCAAGGGACGAGAGGGTCGTCAACTCAGCCCCAGCATTTT. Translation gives CASSQGTRGSSTQPQHF.

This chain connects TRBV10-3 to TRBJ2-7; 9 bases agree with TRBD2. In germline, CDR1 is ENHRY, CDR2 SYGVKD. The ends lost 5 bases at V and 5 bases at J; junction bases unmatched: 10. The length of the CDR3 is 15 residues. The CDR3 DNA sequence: TGTGCCATCAGTTCTTCTGCGGGAGGGAGGAACGAGCAGTACTTC. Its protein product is CAISSSAGGRNEQYF.

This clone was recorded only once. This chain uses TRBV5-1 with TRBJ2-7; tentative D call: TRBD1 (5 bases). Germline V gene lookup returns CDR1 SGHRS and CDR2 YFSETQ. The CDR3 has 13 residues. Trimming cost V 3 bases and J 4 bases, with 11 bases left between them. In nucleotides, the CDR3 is TGCGCCAGCAGCTGGACCCAGGGTTACGAGCAGTACTTC. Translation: CASSWTQGYEQYF.

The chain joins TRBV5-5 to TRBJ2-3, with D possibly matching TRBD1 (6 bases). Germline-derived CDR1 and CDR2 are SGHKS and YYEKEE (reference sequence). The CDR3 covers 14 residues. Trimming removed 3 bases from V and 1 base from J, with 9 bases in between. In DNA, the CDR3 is TGTGCCAGCAGCTCGGGACACCGCACAGATACGCAGTATTTT. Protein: CASSSGHRTDTQYF.

CDR3: CASSPDATGRPQHF. The CDR3 DNA reads TGTGCCAGCTCACCAGACGCGACAGGCCGGCCCCAGCATTTT. The chain joins TRBV18 to TRBJ1-5, with D maybe TRBD1 (6 bases). Trimming pared 2 bases from V and 9 bases from J, leaving 14 bases between. Germline values: CDR1 KGHSH, CDR2 LQKENI. This CDR3 has 14 residues. Full variable domain (missing parts from reference TRBV18 and TRBJ1-5): NAGVMQNPRHLVRRRGQEARLRCSPMKGHSHVYWYRQLPEEGLKFMVYLQKENIIDESGMPKERFSAEFPKEGPSILRIQQVVRGDSAAYFCASSPDATGRPQHFGDGTRLSIL.

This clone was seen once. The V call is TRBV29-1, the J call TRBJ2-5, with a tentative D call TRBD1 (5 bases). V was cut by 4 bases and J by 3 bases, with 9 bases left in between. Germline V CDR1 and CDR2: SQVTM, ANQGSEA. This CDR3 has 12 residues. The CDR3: CSVVQGEETQYF. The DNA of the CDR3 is TGCAGCGTTGTACAAGGGGAAGAGACCCAGTACTTC.